This T cell receptor beta chain is from a study of cytomegalovirus exposure and HLA in healthy donors. About the study: The same platform was used for the 90 to 150 validation repertoires as for the roughly 730 first-cohort repertoires, as reported in a later analysis. Study observations and caveats: 150 or so TCR beta chains were listed as cytomegalovirus-associated.

Comment on this clone: What it binds is not known.

Libraries were prepared by immunoSEQ multiplex PCR; TCRdb keeps only in-frame clonotypes and omits some of them. The sample has more than 250,000 clones, around 90% seen once. The CDR3 covers 14 residues. Trimming at V came to 2 bases and at J to 4 bases, leaving 2 bases not matched to a gene. The germline V gene has CDR1 SGHRS and CDR2 YFSETQ. What was sequenced was PBMCs. The genes are TRBV5-1 and TRBJ2-3; the match to TRBD2 covers 9 bases. The receptor was isolated from a woman younger than 45 in good health and CMV-seropositive. The CDR3 sequence is CASSFGGGADTQYF. The CDR3 DNA reads TGCGCCAGCAGCTTCGGCGGGGGGGCAGATACGCAGTATTTT.